Following are 25 T cell receptor beta chains from one sample sequenced in a study of identifying expanded T cells in peripheral blood. The assay was immunoSEQ multiplex PCR, and TCRdb's table has in-frame clones only and misses some. The sample shows 70,000 to 100,000 clones, 88% of them seen only once. Source material: blood. Receptor source: a person aged 18 to 70 in good health.

This clone was counted once. J is TRBJ2-7 and V is TRBV4-1; D is perhaps TRBD2 (5 bases). Looked up from germline, CDR1 is MGHRA and CDR2 is YSYEKL. V dropped 1 base and J dropped 3 bases, with 7 bases sitting between them. The CDR3 is made up of 13 amino acids. The CDR3 DNA reads TGCGCCAGCAGCCAAGCTGACTACTACGAGCAGTACTTC. Its translation is CASSQADYYEQYF.

For the CDR3, the DNA is TGTGCCAGCAGAACCGGGGAGGGTGCCTATAATTCACCCCTCCACTTT. Encoded protein: CASRTGEGAYNSPLHF. This rearrangement joins TRBV6-6 to TRBJ1-6; D is unclear. The CDR3 is made up of 16 amino acids. V lost 6 bases and J lost 2, with 14 bases in between. Germline loops: CDR1 MNHNY, CDR2 SVGAGI (reference sequence).

The chain links TRBV19 to TRBJ2-7; the match to TRBD1 covers 8 bases. The ends lost 4 bases at V and 4 bases at J; junction bases unmatched: 6. Germline CDR1 and CDR2: LNHDA and SQIVND (reference sequence). This CDR3 has 14 residues. The CDR3 DNA reads as TGTGCCAGTAGTAGGACAGGGCAAGGGTACGAGCAGTACTTC. It translates to CASSRTGQGYEQYF.

The rearrangement uses TRBV2 and TRBJ2-1; TRBD2 matches 12 bases. The CDR3 is made up of 17 amino acids. V dropped 10 bases and J dropped 7; count of bases not matched to a gene: 17. Germline V CDR1 and CDR2: SNHLY, FYNNEI. CDR3 sequence (DNA): TGTGCCACCCCCCGAAGGGGGCTAGCGGGGGGGTATAATGAGCAGTTCTTC. Its translation: CATPRRGLAGGYNEQFF. The entire variable domain, with the rest obtained from reference TRBV2 and TRBJ2-1, is as follows: EPEVTQTPSHQVTQMGQEVILRCVPISNHLYFYWYRQILGQKVEFLVSFYNNEISEKSEIFDDQFSVERPDGSNFTLKIRSTKLEDSAMYFCATPRRGLAGGYNEQFFGPGTRLTVL.

The chain links TRBV29-1 to TRBJ2-3; 9 bases map to TRBD1. Trimming removed 7 bases from V and 0 bases from J; junction bases left unmatched: 5. In germline, CDR1 is SQVTM, CDR2 ANQGSEA. CDR3 size: 14 residues. The CDR3 DNA reads as TGCAGCGCTAGGACAGGGGTGAGCACAGATACGCAGTATTTT. Encoded protein: CSARTGVSTDTQYF.

Only a few counts were recorded for this clone. The chain recombines TRBV27 with TRBJ2-3; tentatively, D is TRBD2 (7 bases). This CDR3 is built from 14 residues. V shed 6 bases and J shed 6 bases, with 16 bases lying between them. Germline loops: CDR1 MNHEY, CDR2 SMNVEV (reference sequence). The CDR3 bases are TGTGCCAGCAGCCTGGGGGGGGCAGGTGATACGCAGTATTTT. Amino acid sequence: CASSLGGAGDTQYF.

The chain combines TRBV19 with TRBJ1-3; the D gene is possibly TRBD1 (6 bases). The CDR3 contains 13 residues. The germline V and J ends were trimmed by 4 bases and 5 bases, with 9 bases remaining between them. Germline V gives CDR1 LNHDA, CDR2 SQIVND (reference sequence). The DNA for the CDR3 is TGTGCCAGTAGTACAGGGGTGAGAAACACCATATATTTT. The encoded protein is CASSTGVRNTIYF.

The chain combines TRBV6-1 with TRBJ1-1; D is unclear. V gave up 10 bases and J gave up 1 base, with 10 bases separating them. The germline gives CDR1 MNHNS, CDR2 SASEGT. The CDR3 runs to 12 residues. The CDR3 here is CATVVGNTEAFF. The CDR3 coding sequence is TGTGCCACCGTCGTTGGGAACACTGAAGCTTTCTTT.

V and J are TRBV28 and TRBJ1-1; D call uncertain. Germline CDR1 reads MDHEN; CDR2 reads SYDVKM. V gave up 6 bases and J gave up 13 bases, with 15 bases separating them. This CDR3 has 11 residues. CDR3 nucleotide sequence: TGTGCCAGCAGCTCGATTTCAAGTGGTTTCTTT. This gives the protein CASSSISSGFF.

CDR3 nucleotide sequence: TGTGCCAGCAGTCAGGCGAATGGAGGCCTCTATGGCTACACCTTC. Protein: CASSQANGGLYGYTF. The chain combines TRBV6-1 with TRBJ1-2; D remains ambiguous. The length of the CDR3 is 15 residues. The germline V gene has CDR1 MNHNS and CDR2 SASEGT. The ends were cut back, 5 bases at V and 4 bases at J, with 17 bases in the middle.

The chain links TRBV4-1 to TRBJ1-3, with TRBD1 identical over 9 bases. From germline, CDR1 is MGHRA and CDR2 YSYEKL. V gave up 11 bases and J gave up 4 bases; unmatched junction bases: 9. The CDR3 has 14 amino acids. The CDR3 loop reads CAAPGQGPGNTIYF. The CDR3 nucleotides are TGCGCCGCACCAGGACAGGGGCCGGGAAACACCATATATTTT.

The rearrangement joins TRBV14 to TRBJ1-1; TRBD1 agrees at 8 bases. The V gene's germline CDR1 is SGHDN and CDR2 FVKESK. The J segment lost 0 bases and the V segment lost 3 bases, leaving 12 bases of the junction unmatched. The CDR3 consists of 18 residues. The CDR3 region has the DNA TGTGCCAGCAGCCATTACAGGGGGTTGCCCACAGTGAACACTGAAGCTTTCTTT. Protein sequence: CASSHYRGLPTVNTEAFF. The full variable domain, completed using reference TRBV14 and TRBJ1-1, is EAGVTQFPSHSVIEKGQTVTLRCDPISGHDNLYWYRRVMGKEIKFLLHFVKESKQDESGMPNNRFLAERTGGTYSTLKVQPAELEDSGVYFCASSHYRGLPTVNTEAFFGQGTRLTVV.

V usage is TRBV7-9 and J usage is TRBJ1-2, with a weak D call TRBD1 (5 bases). With 2 bases removed from V and 4 bases from J, the gap between germline ends came to 23 bases. The germline gives CDR1 SEHNR, CDR2 FQNEAQ (reference sequence). The CDR3 runs 18 residues. CDR3 nucleotide sequence: TGTGCCAGCAGCTTATTTAACCGCAGGGAATTAACATCCTATGGCTACACCTTC. Translation: CASSLFNRRELTSYGYTF.

The chain couples TRBV5-1 to TRBJ1-1; 9 nucleotides match TRBD1. V shed 5 bases, J shed 11 bases, and the junction held 7 bases outside the gene matches. This CDR3 comprises 12 residues. Germline V gives CDR1 SGHRS, CDR2 YFSETQ. The CDR3 sequence: CASRPNRGPAFF. The CDR3 coding sequence is TGCGCCAGCAGGCCAAACAGGGGGCCGGCTTTCTTT. Full variable domain (outside the CDR3, taken from reference TRBV5-1 and TRBJ1-1): KAGVTQTPRYLIKTRGQQVTLSCSPISGHRSVSWYQQTPGQGLQFLFEYFSETQRNKGNFPGRFSGRQFSNSRSEMNVSTLELGDSALYLCASRPNRGPAFFGQGTRLTVV.

The CDR3 reads CASSLVVRGQGLKGDTQYF. In DNA, the CDR3 is TGTGCCAGCAGCTTGGTTGTTCGGGGGCAGGGGTTAAAGGGAGATACGCAGTATTTT. This chain uses TRBV5-6 with TRBJ2-3; D tentatively reads TRBD1 or TRBD2 (6 bases each). The germline V and J ends were trimmed by 0 bases and 5 bases, with 25 bases remaining between them. Germline CDR1 reads SGHDT; CDR2 reads YYEEEE. The CDR3 has 19 amino acids.

CDR3 bases: TGTGCCAGCAGCGTACGCAGCTACACAGATACGCAGTATTTT. Amino acid sequence: CASSVRSYTDTQYF. The rearrangement joins TRBV9 to TRBJ2-3; D is uncertain. V shed 1 base and J shed 2 bases, with 8 bases lying between them. Germline values: CDR1 SGDLS, CDR2 YYNGEE. There are 14 residues in the CDR3. Using reference TRBV9 and TRBJ2-3 for the parts outside the CDR3, the full variable domain is DSGVTQTPKHLITATGQRVTLRCSPRSGDLSVYWYQQSLDQGLQFLIQYYNGEERAKGNILERFSAQQFPDLHSELNLSSLELGDSALYFCASSVRSYTDTQYFGPGTRLTVL.

This sequence joins TRBV6-6 and TRBJ2-5; perhaps TRBD1 as D (6 bases). V was trimmed by 8 bases and J by 2 bases, leaving 12 bases between them. Germline V gives CDR1 MNHNY, CDR2 SVGAGI (reference sequence). The CDR3 covers 13 residues. CDR3 sequence (DNA): TGTGCCAGCGATGATCAGGGGCAAGAGACCCAGTACTTC. Translated: CASDDQGQETQYF.

The rearrangement uses TRBV6-4 and TRBJ2-2; 7 bases match TRBD1. In germline, CDR1 is MRHNA, CDR2 SNTAGT. This CDR3 has 14 residues. With 0 bases clipped from V and 6 bases from J, the junction kept 1 base outside the gene matches. As DNA, the CDR3 is TGTGCCAGCAGTGACTCCCAGGGGGCCGGGGAGCTGTTTTTT. Its protein product is CASSDSQGAGELFF.

This clone was seen a few times. The genes are TRBV7-2 and TRBJ2-7; the D gene is possibly TRBD1 (6 bases). The CDR3 is 15 amino acids. CDR1 is SGHTA and CDR2 is FQGNSA in the germline V gene. V was clipped by 6 bases and J by 1 base, with 16 bases between them. CDR3 protein: CASSPTGWPSYEQYF. CDR3 DNA: TGTGCCAGCAGTCCAACAGGGTGGCCTTCCTACGAGCAGTACTTC.

This sequence joins TRBV28 and TRBJ2-3, with D hard to call. This CDR3 region has 15 residues. Germline V gene lookup returns CDR1 MDHEN and CDR2 SYDVKM. V was pared by 5 bases and J by 1 base, with 13 bases between. The CDR3 nucleotides are TGTGCCAGCAGTCCCAGGCTAACTGGCACAGATACGCAGTATTTT. Amino acid sequence: CASSPRLTGTDTQYF.

The chain combines TRBV10-2 with TRBJ2-2; TRBD2 aligns across 7 bases. The trim removed 4 bases at V and 7 bases at J, leaving 0 bases unmatched. There are 12 residues in the CDR3. Germline V gene sequence: CDR1 WSHSY, CDR2 SAAADI. CDR3 amino acids: CASSAGGGELFF. Here the CDR3 DNA reads TGCGCCAGCAGTGCGGGAGGCGGGGAGCTGTTTTTT.

The J gene is TRBJ2-7, the V gene TRBV6-5; a possible D gene is TRBD1 (6 bases). The CDR3 loop spans 14 amino acids. Germline CDR1 and CDR2: MNHEY and SVGAGI. Trimming stripped 1 base from V and 0 bases from J, with 7 bases between. The CDR3 loop reads CASSYLDSSYEQYF. The CDR3 coding sequence is TGTGCCAGCAGTTACTTGGACAGCTCCTACGAGCAGTACTTC.

The rearrangement joins TRBV7-2 to TRBJ1-2, with 7 bases fitting TRBD1. CDR3 size: 16 residues. Trimming took 0 bases from V and 3 from J; bases not matched to a gene: 7. CDR1 is SGHTA, CDR2 FQGNSA, per germline. The CDR3 protein is CASSLAGPQGHYGYTF. In DNA, the CDR3 is TGTGCCAGCAGCTTAGCCGGTCCACAGGGGCACTATGGCTACACCTTC.

In this sample, this clone turned up once. The chain couples TRBV7-2 to TRBJ2-2; D uncertain. V lost 3 bases, J lost 4 bases, and 9 bases lay in between. Germline CDR1 SGHTA, CDR2 FQGNSA. The CDR3 contains 14 residues. The CDR3, as DNA: TGTGCCAGCAGCTTCGCGGCTTCCACCGGGGAGCTGTTTTTT. This sequence encodes CASSFAASTGELFF.

This clone appeared a single time. The genes are TRBV19 and TRBJ2-5, with D possibly called TRBD1 or TRBD2 (5 bases each). CDR3 length: 15 amino acids. Germline CDR1 reads LNHDA; CDR2 reads SQIVND (reference sequence). V lost 3 bases to trimming and J lost 0 bases, with 11 bases between them. The CDR3 protein is CASSIWDGNQETQYF. DNA for the CDR3: TGTGCCAGTAGTATTTGGGACGGGAACCAAGAGACCCAGTACTTC.